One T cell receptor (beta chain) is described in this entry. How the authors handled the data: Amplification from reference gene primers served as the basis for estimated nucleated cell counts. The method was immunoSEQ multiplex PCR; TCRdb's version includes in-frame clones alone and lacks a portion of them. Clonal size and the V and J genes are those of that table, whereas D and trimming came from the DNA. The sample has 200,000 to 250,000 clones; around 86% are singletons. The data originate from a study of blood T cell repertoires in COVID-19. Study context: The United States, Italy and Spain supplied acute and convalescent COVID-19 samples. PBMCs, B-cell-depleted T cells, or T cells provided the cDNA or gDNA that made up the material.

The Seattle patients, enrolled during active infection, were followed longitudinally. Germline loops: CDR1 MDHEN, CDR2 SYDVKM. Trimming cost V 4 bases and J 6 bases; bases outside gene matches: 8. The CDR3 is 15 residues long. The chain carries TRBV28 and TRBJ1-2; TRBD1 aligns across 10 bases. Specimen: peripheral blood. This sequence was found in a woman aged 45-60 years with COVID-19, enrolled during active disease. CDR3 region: CASSSPGTGVDGYTF. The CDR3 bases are TGTGCCAGCAGTTCCCCGGGGACAGGGGTAGATGGCTACACCTTC.